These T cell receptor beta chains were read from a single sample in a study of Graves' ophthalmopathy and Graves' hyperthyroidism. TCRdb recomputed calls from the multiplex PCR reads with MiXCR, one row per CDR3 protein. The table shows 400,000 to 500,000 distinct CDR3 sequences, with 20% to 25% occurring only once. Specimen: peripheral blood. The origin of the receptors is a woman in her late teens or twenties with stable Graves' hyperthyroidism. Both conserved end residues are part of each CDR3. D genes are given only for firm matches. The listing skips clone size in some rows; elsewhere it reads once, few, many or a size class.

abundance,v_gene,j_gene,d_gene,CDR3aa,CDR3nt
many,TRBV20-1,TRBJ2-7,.,CSARVLTDEQYF,TGCAGTGCTAGAGTTCTTACTGACGAGCAGTACTTC
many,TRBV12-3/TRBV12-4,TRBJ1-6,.,CASSLDSPLHF,TGTGCCAGCAGTCTCGATTCACCCCTCCACTTT
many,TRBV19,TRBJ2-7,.,CASSIGGPDEQYF,TGTGCCAGTAGTATAGGAGGACCGGACGAGCAGTACTTC
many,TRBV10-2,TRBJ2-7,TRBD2,CASSESLASGPYEQYF,TGCGCCAGCAGTGAGTCCTTGGCTAGCGGGCCCTACGAGCAGTACTTC
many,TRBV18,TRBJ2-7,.,CASSPPGLPYEQYF,TGTGCCAGCTCACCACCGGGACTGCCCTACGAGCAGTACTTC
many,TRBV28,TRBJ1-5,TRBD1,CASSLYTGGNQPQHF,TGTGCCAGCAGTTTATACACAGGGGGCAATCAGCCCCAGCATTTT
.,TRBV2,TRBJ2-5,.,CASSRDRHQETQYF,TGTGCCAGCAGTCGAGACAGGCACCAAGAGACCCAGTACTTC
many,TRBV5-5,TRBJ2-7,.,CASSLDTYTYEQYF,TGTGCCAGCAGCTTGGACACCTATACCTACGAGCAGTACTTC
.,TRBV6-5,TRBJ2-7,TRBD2,CASSYGILAGTYEQYF,TGTGCCAGCAGTTACGGTATACTAGCGGGTACCTACGAGCAGTACTTC
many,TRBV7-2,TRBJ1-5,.,CASAQRGNQPQHF,TGTGCCAGCGCCCAAAGAGGAAATCAGCCCCAGCATTTT
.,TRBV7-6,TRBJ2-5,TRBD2,CASSSPGLAGGETQYF,TGTGCCAGCAGCTCTCCGGGACTAGCGGGTGGGGAGACCCAGTACTTC
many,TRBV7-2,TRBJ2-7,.,CASSLEGGQQYF,TGTGCCAGCAGCCTAGAGGGCGGACAGCAGTACTTC
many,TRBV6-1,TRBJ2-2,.,CASSEVFGRSYTGELFF,TGTGCCAGCAGTGAAGTTTTTGGGAGATCGTACACCGGGGAGCTGTTTTTT
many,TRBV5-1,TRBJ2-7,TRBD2,CASSLTLAETEQYF,TGCGCCAGCAGCTTGACGCTAGCGGAGACCGAGCAGTACTTC
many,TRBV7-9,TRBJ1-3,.,CASSTGNSGNTIYF,TGTGCCAGCAGCACAGGGAACTCTGGAAACACCATATATTTT
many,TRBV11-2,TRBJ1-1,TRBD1,CASSPGTGAENTEAFF,TGTGCCAGCAGCCCCGGGACAGGGGCGGAGAACACTGAAGCTTTCTTT
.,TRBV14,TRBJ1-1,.,CASSQGLTPRTEAFF,TGTGCCAGCAGCCAAGGACTGACACCGAGGACTGAAGCTTTCTTT
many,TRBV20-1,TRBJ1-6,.,CSARDGELGSSPLHF,TGCAGTGCTAGAGATGGGGAACTCGGGAGTTCACCCCTCCACTTT
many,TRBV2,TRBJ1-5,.,CASNRGSQPQHF,TGTGCCAGCAACCGGGGGAGTCAGCCCCAGCATTTT
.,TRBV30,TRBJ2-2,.,CAWSVGGHGGELFF,TGTGCCTGGAGTGTAGGGGGGCATGGCGGGGAGCTGTTTTTT
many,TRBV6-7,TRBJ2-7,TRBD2,CAMVAGAYEQYF,TGTGCCATGGTAGCGGGAGCCTACGAGCAGTACTTC
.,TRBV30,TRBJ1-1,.,CAWVRFGLVNTEAFF,TGTGCCTGGGTCAGATTTGGGCTGGTGAACACTGAAGCTTTCTTT
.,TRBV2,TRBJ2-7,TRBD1,CASRGDSSHEQYF,TGTGCCAGCAGGGGGGACAGTTCTCACGAGCAGTACTTC
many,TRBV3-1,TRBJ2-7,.,CASRYMDEQYF,TGTGCCAGCAGGTACATGGACGAGCAGTACTTC
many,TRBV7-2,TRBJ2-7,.,CASSSPWTRGYEQYF,TGTGCCAGCAGCTCCCCCTGGACCCGAGGATACGAGCAGTACTTC
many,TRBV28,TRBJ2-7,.,CASSFSPETPLNYEQYF,TGTGCCAGCAGTTTTAGCCCTGAGACACCTCTAAACTACGAGCAGTACTTC
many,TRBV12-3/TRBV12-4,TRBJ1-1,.,CASSFDRSNTEAFF,TGTGCCAGCAGTTTTGATAGATCGAACACTGAAGCTTTCTTT
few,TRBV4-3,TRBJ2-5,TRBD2,CASSQVERGAQETQYF,TGCGCCAGCAGCCAAGTTGAGCGGGGAGCTCAAGAGACCCAGTACTTC
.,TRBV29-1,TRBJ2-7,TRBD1,CSVGDSLYEQYF,TGCAGCGTTGGGGACAGCCTCTACGAGCAGTACTTC
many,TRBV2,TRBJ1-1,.,CASSTRDAAFF,TGTGCCAGCAGTACCCGGGACGCAGCCTTCTTT
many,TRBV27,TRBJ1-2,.,CASSFRGDGINYGYTF,TGTGCCAGCAGTTTCCGCGGGGACGGTATCAACTATGGCTACACCTTC
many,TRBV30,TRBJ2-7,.,CAWSVGQWVSYEQYF,TGTGCCTGGAGTGTAGGGCAGTGGGTCTCCTACGAGCAGTACTTC
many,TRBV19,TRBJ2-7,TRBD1,CASSDRGQWEQYF,TGTGCCAGTAGTGACAGGGGGCAATGGGAGCAGTACTTC
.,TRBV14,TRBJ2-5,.,CASSHDAYQETQYF,TGTGCCAGCAGCCACGATGCGTACCAAGAGACCCAGTACTTC
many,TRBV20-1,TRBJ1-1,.,CSATHRAVATEAFF,TGCAGTGCCACCCACAGGGCGGTGGCCACTGAAGCTTTCTTT
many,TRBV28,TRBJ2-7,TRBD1,CASRPQGAEYEQYF,TGTGCCAGCAGGCCACAGGGGGCGGAGTACGAGCAGTACTTC
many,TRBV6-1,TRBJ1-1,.,CASSKEENTEAFF,TGTGCCAGCAGCAAGGAGGAGAACACTGAAGCTTTCTTT
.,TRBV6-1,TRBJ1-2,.,CASIKSGGNYGYTF,TGTGCCAGCATAAAATCGGGGGGTAACTATGGCTACACCTTC
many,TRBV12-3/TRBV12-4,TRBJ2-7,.,CASSPGDNYEQYF,TGTGCCAGCAGTCCGGGCGACAACTACGAGCAGTACTTC
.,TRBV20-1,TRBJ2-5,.,CSANQEYETQYF,TGCAGTGCTAATCAGGAGTACGAGACCCAGTACTTC
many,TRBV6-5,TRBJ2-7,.,CASSSGQNGHEQYF,TGTGCCAGCAGTTCCGGACAGAATGGGCACGAGCAGTACTTC
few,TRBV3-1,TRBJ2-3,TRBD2,CASSQGLAGVADTQYF,TGTGCCAGCAGCCAAGGACTAGCGGGAGTGGCAGATACGCAGTATTTT
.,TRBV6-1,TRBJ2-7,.,CASTNEDFDEQYF,TGTGCCAGCACCAACGAAGATTTCGACGAGCAGTACTTC
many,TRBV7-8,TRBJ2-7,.,CASSPGGLEQYF,TGTGCCAGCAGCCCCGGGGGTTTGGAGCAGTACTTC
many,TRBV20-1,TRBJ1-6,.,CSATGKGDSSPLHF,TGCAGCGCTACAGGGAAGGGGGATAGTTCACCCCTCCACTTT
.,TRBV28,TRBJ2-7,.,CASNRRARNYEQYF,TGTGCCAGCAACCGGAGGGCCAGAAACTACGAGCAGTACTTC
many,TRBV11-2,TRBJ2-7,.,CASSSTTATYEQYF,TGTGCCAGCAGCTCGACGACAGCTACCTACGAGCAGTACTTC
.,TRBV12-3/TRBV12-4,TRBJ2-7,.,CASSYGPPYEQYF,TGTGCCAGCAGTTACGGGCCCCCATACGAGCAGTACTTC
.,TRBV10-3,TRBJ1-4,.,CAISESVLNQGTQKLFF,TGTGCCATCAGTGAGTCGGTGTTAAATCAGGGGACGCAAAAACTGTTTTTT
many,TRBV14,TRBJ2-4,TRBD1,CASSQEGTGPLAKNIQYF,TGTGCCAGCAGCCAAGAAGGGACAGGACCTTTAGCCAAAAACATTCAGTACTTC
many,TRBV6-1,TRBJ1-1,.,CASSGQFGGMNTEAFF,TGTGCCAGCAGTGGCCAGTTCGGGGGGATGAACACTGAAGCTTTCTTT
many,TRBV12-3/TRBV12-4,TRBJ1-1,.,CASSPEWGGAEAFF,TGTGCCAGCAGTCCCGAATGGGGGGGCGCTGAAGCTTTCTTT
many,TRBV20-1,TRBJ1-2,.,CSARSVGDGYTF,TGCAGTGCTAGAAGTGTGGGCGATGGCTACACCTTC